This TCR beta chain was sequenced in a study of shared clonotypes between healthy human individuals. The junction had 10 bases not matched to a gene; V was cut back by 7 bases and J by 0 bases. Germline V gene data show CDR1 as SGHRS and CDR2 as YFSETQ. The CDR3 sequence is 16 residues long. Produced via immunoSEQ multiplex PCR; TCRdb's table is partial and in-frame only. The sample holds some 700,000 clones, 80% to 95% seen once. There were only Caucasian adults among the donors, and all lived in Nashville, Tennessee. The sequencing input was memory CD8+ T cells from PBMCs. The subset was: CD45RO+ cells pooled with CCR7-negative TemRA cells. The source of this sequence is a man between 18 and 29 years old in good health. Some clones in this sample may be carry-over from other donors' samples. The V call is TRBV5-1, the J call TRBJ2-1, with 7 nucleotides matching TRBD1. The CDR3 sequence is CASGLLAGGSYNEQFF. The CDR3 region has the DNA TGCGCCAGCGGACTTTTGGCAGGGGGCTCCTACAATGAGCAGTTCTTC.